This T cell receptor (beta chain) was captured by sequencing in a study of graft-versus-host responses after intestinal transplantation (dated by TCRdb to the early 2020s). Context from the whole study: The transplants that recipients got were multivisceral, liver-intestinal, or isolated intestinal. Graft-versus-host and host-versus-graft alloreactive T cell clones were tracked in the graft, circulation and bone marrow after intestinal transplantation using bulk TCR-beta CDR3 sequencing. All recipients received anti-thymocyte globulin induction followed by maintenance tacrolimus and steroids for around 3 years. To identify alloreactive clones, pre-transplant mixed lymphocyte reaction products were sequenced and compared with unstimulated pre-transplant donor and recipient T cells. The cohort enrolled approximately 24 intestinal transplant recipients including one retransplant, and a few patients lacking pretransplant specimens were excluded. A peak of at least 4% donor T cells among recipient peripheral blood mononuclear cells was the definition used for donor T cell macrochimerism. Rather than going through the commercial service, samples from three later patients were sequenced in-house on an Illumina MiSeq and processed with MiXCR.

Libraries came from the immunoSEQ multiplex PCR assay. High-throughput TCR-beta CDR3 sequencing of genomic DNA from most patients was performed by Adaptive Biotechnologies. Per the original workflow: TCR sequencing data were retrieved from Adaptive's ImmunoSEQ software for 15 to 20 patients, whereas a few other patients were processed with MiXCR and VDJtools. Because the origin of CDR3 nucleotide sequences shared between donor and recipient could not be assigned, those sequences were removed. To count as alloreactive, a clone needed at least 2-fold expansion over unstimulated cells and a minimum CFSE-low frequency of 0.002% (template counts) or 0.001% (read counts). Clones were considered mappable if detected in sequenced pre-transplant spleen, lymph node, or MLR CFSE-low populations of the donor or recipient. Cumulative frequency of alloreactive clones was calculated as a percentage of all sequences weighted by copy number. Not all clones reach the TCRdb copy of this immuneACCESS table, which keeps in-frame sequences only. Checked studies attribute under half of the gap to unresolved V genes and leave the rest unexplained. The V and J calls and clone size are taken from that table; D and trimming were inferred from the DNA. The sample records tens of thousands of clones, approximately 90% of which are singletons. The top ten clonotypes cover approximately 1.6% of the sample.

Blood samples were collected up to 4 times in the first month after transplant and then at least monthly when available. A note on this clone: There is no known antigen for this receptor. No base-level quality is on record; no much larger clone is a single base apart.

The paper's findings and limits, for the study overall: Conclusions were limited by the relatively low number and heterogeneity of intestinal transplant patients. Patients with donor T cell macrochimerism had high GvH to HvG T cell clonal ratios in their allografts. Peak levels of circulating GvH clones were associated with declines in HvG clones early after transplant. GvH clones were detected in recipient bone marrow, and some of these GvH clones were observed earlier in ileal mucosa or blood, consistent with an intestinal mucosal origin.

Relative to germline, V is missing 0 bases and J is missing 7 bases, with 10 bases of the junction outside any gene match. The CDR3 measures 16 amino acids from cysteine to phenylalanine. Here the CDR3 DNA is all that survives: 48 bases in frame from base 1. CDR1 and CDR2 are drawn from the germline V gene: SGDLS, YYNGEE. The sequencing used PBMCs, collected 26 days after transplant. The chain joins TRBV9 to TRBJ2-1, with TRBD2 matching 7 junction bases. The clonotype comes from a human patient who received an intestinal transplant, so some T cells may come from the graft donor. The CDR3 protein is CASSVDRGVGGNEQFF. The DNA sequence is given as TGTGCCAGCAGCGTAGATCGGGGAGTCGGGGGGAATGAGCAGTTCTTC.